This record covers a single TCR beta chain. Every bit of the isolated RNA underwent reverse transcription, so sequencing read expressed TCRB transcripts. Sequencing was performed with immunoSEQ multiplex PCR; in TCRdb, only in-frame clones are kept and a portion is missing. The table shows around 500,000 clones, with approximately 10% occurring only once. The entry originates in a study of beta chain features in type 1 diabetes. This receptor was identified in a woman under 30 in good health. Material for sequencing was naive CD4+ T cells from blood.

The CDR3 loop reads CASSEFEGYGYEQYV. The CDR3, as DNA: TGTGCCAGCAGCGAGTTCGAGGGGTACGGGTACGAGCAGTACGTC. The V call is TRBV7-2, the J call TRBJ2-7, with D perhaps TRBD1 or TRBD2 (5 bases each). CDR3 length: 15 residues. Trimming took 5 bases from V and 4 from J, leaving 18 bases between them. Germline values: CDR1 SGHTA, CDR2 FQGNSA.